These 15 T cell receptor beta chains share one sample of origin, sequenced in a study of cytomegalovirus exposure and HLA in healthy donors. The PCR had 60 Vbeta and 13 Jbeta primers. Profiling relied on immunoSEQ multiplex PCR, and the TCRdb table lists in-frame clones only, not all of them. The repertoire holds roughly 200,000 clones, with 8.5% to 10% as singletons. Sequencing was carried out using PBMCs. These receptors all stem from a young woman in good health and CMV-seropositive.

V is TRBV7-9 and J is TRBJ2-7; D uncertain. V was clipped by 5 bases and J by 2 bases, with 7 bases between them. This CDR3 comprises 12 residues. Germline-derived CDR1 and CDR2 are SEHNR and FQNEAQ (reference sequence). In DNA, the CDR3 is TGTGCCAGCAGCCCCGACACCTACGAGCAGTACTTC. Protein sequence: CASSPDTYEQYF.

This clone was observed a few times. This rearrangement joins TRBV7-9 to TRBJ2-3, with 10 bases aligning to TRBD1. The CDR3 length is 14 residues. V lost 6 bases to trimming and J lost 5 bases; unmatched junction nucleotides: 5. Germline lookup yields CDR1 SEHNR and CDR2 FQNEAQ (reference sequence). The CDR3 nucleotides read TGTGCCAGCAGTCGACAGGGGGCCGGAGATACGCAGTATTTT. This sequence encodes CASSRQGAGDTQYF.

V usage is TRBV18 and J usage is TRBJ2-7, with 9 bases matching TRBD1. Germline V gene sequence: CDR1 KGHSH, CDR2 LQKENI. This CDR3 has 16 amino acids. V gave up 2 bases and J gave up 5 bases; unmatched junction bases: 10. The CDR3 spells CASSPSMGQGYNEQYF. CDR3 DNA sequence: TGTGCCAGCTCACCATCGATGGGACAGGGTTACAACGAGCAGTACTTC.

The rearrangement joins TRBV29-1 to TRBJ2-1; D possibly corresponds to TRBD1 (6 bases). Trimming left V 4 bases short and J 6 bases short, with 13 bases between. The CDR3 consists of 13 residues. Germline CDR1 is SQVTM and CDR2 is ANQGSEA. The DNA of the CDR3 is TGCAGCGTTGCTGCCGGGACAATCAATGAGCAGTTCTTC. It translates to CSVAAGTINEQFF.

This clone was seen a handful of times. The chain combines TRBV5-1 with TRBJ1-2; D not certain. The length of the CDR3 is 15 residues. Deletions cut 4 bases from V and 0 bases from J, with 13 bases between. Germline CDR1 SGHRS, CDR2 YFSETQ. The CDR3 DNA reads TGCGCCAGCAGCCCCACGGGGAGTACTAACTATGGCTACACCTTC. Protein product: CASSPTGSTNYGYTF.

This clone occurred a few times. The V gene is TRBV7-9, the J gene TRBJ2-5, with D perhaps matching TRBD2 (6 bases). Trimming removed 3 bases at V and 5 bases at J, with 22 bases between. The CDR3 length is 17 residues. The germline CDR1 and CDR2 sequences are SEHNR and FQNEAQ (reference sequence). The CDR3 loop is CASSFIGGALLEETQYF. The CDR3 bases are TGTGCCAGCAGCTTTATAGGCGGGGCCCTCTTGGAGGAGACCCAGTACTTC.

This clone was counted a few times. The chain joins TRBV7-3 to TRBJ2-1; no clear D. V lost 5 bases, J lost 6 bases, and 11 bases lay in between. The CDR3 covers 13 residues. CDR1 and CDR2 (germline): SGHTA, FQGTGA. CDR3 amino acids: CASSPGMLNEQFF. The CDR3 nucleotides are TGTGCCAGCAGCCCAGGCATGCTCAATGAGCAGTTCTTC. Using reference TRBV7-3 and TRBJ2-1 for the parts outside the CDR3, the full variable domain is GAGVSQTPSNKVTEKGKYVELRCDPISGHTALYWYRQSLGQGPEFLIYFQGTGAADDSGLPNDRFFAVRPEGSVSTLKIQRTERGDSAVYLCASSPGMLNEQFFGPGTRLTVL.

The J gene is TRBJ2-3, the V gene TRBV6-4; D is undetermined. Germline V CDR1 and CDR2: MRHNA, SNTAGT. V dropped 2 bases and J dropped 6 bases, with 6 bases sitting between them. This CDR3 spans 12 amino acids. In nucleotides, the CDR3 is TGTGCCAGCAGTGACGGTGGCGATACGCAGTATTTT. Amino acids: CASSDGGDTQYF.

The rearrangement joins TRBV6-6 to TRBJ1-1, with D perhaps matching TRBD1 (6 bases). CDR1 is MNHNY, CDR2 SVGAGI, per germline (reference sequence). CDR3 length: 14 amino acids. With 2 bases removed from V and 13 bases from J, the gap between germline ends came to 20 bases. The CDR3 DNA sequence: TGTGCCAGCAGTTACGGGAGGGGTGGGACATGGGGTTTCTTT. It is translated as CASSYGRGGTWGFF.

This clone was counted only a few times. The genes are TRBV10-3 and TRBJ1-2, with TRBD1 matching 9 bases. The germline gives CDR1 ENHRY, CDR2 SYGVKD. J gave up 3 bases and V 0 bases, and 8 bases lay outside the gene matches. This CDR3 region has 17 residues. CDR3 sequence (DNA): TGTGCCATCAGTGAGTCAATTCAACAGGGGGCGGACTATGGCTACACCTTC. Translation gives CAISESIQQGADYGYTF.

This clone was seen more than once but under ten times. The chain joins TRBV29-1 to TRBJ1-2; D perhaps matches TRBD1 (6 bases). The V and J ends lost 4 bases and 4 bases respectively, with 13 bases between them. Germline V gene lookup returns CDR1 SQVTM and CDR2 ANQGSEA. The CDR3 contains 13 residues. The CDR3 is CSVGDKGFYGYTF. The CDR3 coding sequence is TGCAGCGTTGGGGACAAAGGTTTCTATGGCTACACCTTC. Filled out from reference TRBV29-1 and TRBJ1-2, the complete variable domain reads SAVISQKPSRDICQRGTSLTIQCQVDSQVTMMFWYRQQPGQSLTLIATANQGSEATYESGFVIDKFPISRPNLTFSTLTVSNMSPEDSSIYLCSVGDKGFYGYTFGSGTRLTVV.

The V and J genes are TRBV4-2 and TRBJ2-7; 8 bases agree with TRBD1. J lost 4 bases, V lost 4 bases, and 18 bases had no gene match. This CDR3 comprises 18 residues. Germline V lookup: CDR1 LGHNA, CDR2 YNFKEQ. CDR3 coding DNA: TGTGCCAGCAGCCTCAGAGAGATCGGGACAGGAATCCGATACGAGCAGTACTTC. Its translation is CASSLREIGTGIRYEQYF.

This clone showed up just a few times. The chain links TRBV2 to TRBJ2-7; D remains unclear. Germline assignment: CDR1 SNHLY and CDR2 FYNNEI. The CDR3 is 14 amino acids. The V end was cut by 4 bases, the J end by 5 bases, with 15 bases between. The CDR3 nucleotides are TGTGCCAGCAGTGGTCGGTGGTATCCCCACGAGCAGTACTTC. Its translation is CASSGRWYPHEQYF. Supplemented by reference TRBV2 and TRBJ2-7, the full variable domain reads EPEVTQTPSHQVTQMGQEVILRCVPISNHLYFYWYRQILGQKVEFLVSFYNNEISEKSEIFDDQFSVERPDGSNFTLKIRSTKLEDSAMYFCASSGRWYPHEQYFGPGTRLTVT.

Only a few counts were recorded for this clone. The CDR3 DNA is TGTGCCAGCAGCTTGGACAGGAACTATGGCTACACCTTC. This sequence encodes CASSLDRNYGYTF. The chain uses TRBV5-6 and TRBJ1-2; D possibly corresponds to TRBD1 (5 bases). V gave up 0 bases and J gave up 2 bases, with 5 bases separating them. The CDR3 has 13 amino acids. Germline CDR1 and CDR2: SGHDT and YYEEEE. Full variable domain (remainder filled in from reference TRBV5-6 and TRBJ1-2): DAGVTQSPTHLIKTRGQQVTLRCSPKSGHDTVSWYQQALGQGPQFIFQYYEEEERQRGNFPDRFSGHQFPNYSSELNVNALLLGDSALYLCASSLDRNYGYTFGSGTRLTVV.

A remark on this clone: The CDR3 does not end in the conserved phenylalanine or tryptophan, so this is likely a read error. The V call is TRBV2, the J call TRBJ2-2, with D possibly TRBD1 on 6 matching bases. Per germline, CDR1 SNHLY and CDR2 FYNNEI. Deletions cut 7 bases from V and 5 bases from J, with 14 bases between. The length of the CDR3 is 14 residues. This CDR3 is CASNPGERTGELFV. The CDR3 nucleotides read TGTGCCAGCAACCCAGGGGAGAGGACCGGGGAGCTGTTTGTT.